The T cell receptor (beta chain) under discussion was sequenced for a study of T cells in Graves' hyperthyroidism and ophthalmopathy. This clonotype was counted at least ten times. Template material for amplifying TCR beta CDR3 regions consisted of RNA transcripts. The TCR CDR3 was amplified in a first-round RT-PCR using the HTBI primer set. Each CDR3 protein gets one entry after TCRdb re-called the multiplex PCR reads with MiXCR. The table includes around 450,000 distinct CDR3 sequences, more than 15% detected once. Diagnoses were established using clinical symptoms, serum thyroxine and TRAb, thyroid ultrasound and orbital computed tomography. Fresh peripheral blood, around 11 ml of it, supplied the PBMCs. This CDR3 is built from 15 residues. The junction had 5 bases not matched to a gene; V was cut back by 5 bases and J by 4 bases.

The material sequenced was blood. This chain uses TRBV12-3 or TRBV12-4 with TRBJ1-5, with 10 bases matching TRBD1. This clonotype was sampled from a woman aged 18-29 years with Graves' hyperthyroidism. The CDR3 is CASSPRDRGNQPQHF. In DNA, the CDR3 is TGTGCCAGCAGTCCCCGGGACAGGGGAAATCAGCCCCAGCATTTT.